Described below is a single T cell receptor (beta chain) sequence and its context. This clonotype was counted between two and nine times. Which antigen it targets is not known. There are no base qualities to consult, and no much larger clone falls within one base. This entry comes from a study of T-cell memory formation after mild COVID-19 (dated by TCRdb to about 2021). Background on the whole study: Most TCR sequence clusters were specific to one of the two donors. Two young, previously healthy adult volunteers made up the cohort, one male and one female. In a couple of donors, T-cell clones that expanded and contracted after mild COVID-19 were tracked by sequencing TCRalpha and TCRbeta repertoires over time. Study-level results and caveats: Clones contracting from day 15 to 85 had balanced CD4/CD8 phenotypes, while a second wave expanding from day 15 to 37 was biased towards CD4+. Some responding clones were detected in pre-infection memory, suggesting pre-existing cross-reactive memory T cells joined the SARS-CoV-2 response. SARS-CoV-2 specificity was not confirmed for the second-wave clones peaking on day 37. Only two mild cases were covered in the study, and larger cohorts including severe cases with pre-infection samples were considered necessary. Contracting CD4+ clones were located mainly in the CM and EM memory subsets, whereas CD8+ clones were found to be enriched in EMRA.

Looking up the germline V gene yields CDR1 SGHRS and CDR2 YFSETQ. V loses 4 bases, J loses 0 bases, and the germline ends lie 18 bases apart. The CDR3 measures 17 amino acids from cysteine to phenylalanine. The only DNA kept is the CDR3, 51 bases in frame from the first base. The sequencer listed for this sample is Illumina NovaSeq 6000. Using 5'RACE with constant-segment primers, TCRalpha and TCRbeta cDNA libraries were constructed, with sample barcodes and unique molecular identifiers added in the process. Trizol reagent was used to extract RNA from every sample. Libraries were amplified in two PCR steps, with a second sample barcode and Illumina TruSeq adapters added in the second step. Libraries were sequenced on an Illumina NovaSeq with 2 x 150 bp paired-end reads. The authors' pipeline ran thus. The reads were demultiplexed and collapsed into UMI-guided consensus sequences using migec v1.2.7. Using mixcr v2.1.11, the UMI consensuses were aligned to TRA and TRB V and J templates and assembled into clonotypes. Expanded or contracted clonotypes were those called significant by both edgeR and NoisET, with noise models trained on biological replicates. For edgeR calls, a false discovery rate-adjusted p below 0.01 and a log2 fold-change threshold of 1 were applied. As an exploratory analysis of dynamics, max-normalized trajectories of the 1000 most abundant clonotypes were examined with PCA combined with hierarchical clustering. Each responding clone was given a CD4 or CD8 phenotype based on the CD4+ and CD8+ repertoires, which had been sequenced separately. TCRdb took the public reads, trimmed them with fastp at Q25, ran MiXCR for clone calling and kept in-frame beta chains. Rows are unified per CDR3 protein, each entry keeping the most common DNA and genes. TCRdb, rather than the study authors, made the V and J calls. The sample table contains around 340,000 distinct CDR3 sequences; only one count was recorded for roughly 13% of them. 20% to 25% of the sample is taken by the ten largest.

Ficoll-Paque density gradient centrifugation was the method used to isolate PBMCs. The receptor's source is a young man who had mild COVID-19 (a few samples of this study predate the infection). The sample titles of this study are shuffled in the database, so cell type and time point are left out; the donor was told from shared clones. The rearranged chain carries TRBV5-1 and TRBJ2-3; no D gene call is confident. The sequencing sample was made of PBMCs or a T cell subset sorted from them (not recorded which). The bases read TGCGCCAGCAGCCTCTTCGCCGTTTCGACTAGCACAGATACGCAGTATTTT. Its protein product is CASSLFAVSTSTDTQYF.